This TCR beta chain is from a study of blood T cell repertoires in COVID-19 (dated by TCRdb to the early 2020s). Study-level background: The collaborator samples originated in the United States, Italy and Spain and spanned the acute and convalescent phases of COVID-19. Samples were obtained from the ongoing ImmuneRACE study (first 160 participants) and from roughly 1,300 subjects provided by 6 global collaborators. The material from the prospective study consisted of cDNA or gDNA derived from T cells, B-cell-depleted T cells, or PBMCs. A de-identified subject ID, COVID-19 status, age in years and sex were almost always included in the sample metadata. The dataset comprised deeply sampled blood TCRbeta repertoires from subjects exposed to, actively infected with, or recovered from COVID-19. HLA class I and class II types, where available, came from metadata supplied by the sample provider rather than from assay-based typing. The repertoires were released in a freely available public database meant as a resource for research on the immune response to SARS-CoV-2.

What the authors observed across the whole study: The quantity of clinical and demographic metadata differed by source and by participant and was supplied without curation.

TCRbeta CDR3 regions were amplified from genomic DNA using the immunoSEQ Assay, a bias-controlled multiplex PCR. In the paper's pipeline: The number of nucleated cells in each sample was estimated from the amplification of reference gene primers within the assay. Sequence reads were collapsed and filtered to measure the absolute abundance of every unique TCRbeta CDR3 rearrangement. For each sample, productive Simpson clonality was calculated as the square root of Simpson's diversity index across productive rearrangements. Here the immuneACCESS table is served through TCRdb, limited to in-frame sequences with V and J called. Missing clones are a known gap in these copies; in checked studies unresolved V genes cover under half, and the rest lacks a known reason. For V, J and clone size, that table is used; D and trimming come from the DNA. Counted in this sample were approximately 330,000 clones; 90% of them appeared once. More than 0.85% of the sample lies in the top ten.

A remark on this clone: Its target antigen remains unknown. There are no base qualities to consult, and no much larger clone falls within one base.

One collaborating source in Seattle enrolled patients while the patients were actively infected and followed the patients over time throughout the course of disease. The collaborating institutions used their own protocols to collect whole blood in K2EDTA tubes. For TCRbeta analysis, collaborators shipped samples in one of three forms: frozen whole blood, isolated PBMCs, or DNA extracted from either of those sample types. The CDR3 starts with the cysteine, ends with the phenylalanine, and has 16 residues. Just the 48-base CDR3 DNA is kept, in frame starting at base 1. Here V drops 3 bases and J drops 4 bases, and the junction holds 9 bases not matched to any gene. CDR1 KGHDR and CDR2 SFDVKD are derived from the germline V gene.

The chain is made from TRBV24-1 and TRBJ2-3, and 7 junction bases match TRBD2. The sequenced sample consisted of peripheral blood. The origin of this receptor is a woman aged 40 to 50 with COVID-19, enrolled during active disease. The CDR3 in this case is CATSDPSGGMADTQYF. The DNA sequence is given as TGTGCCACCAGTGATCCTAGCGGAGGTATGGCAGATACGCAGTATTTT.